What follows are 21 T cell receptor beta chains derived from one specimen sequenced in a study of T cell responses to AZD1222 COVID-19 vaccine. Using immunoSEQ multiplex PCR, the repertoire was profiled, and TCRdb retains in-frame clones only, with some absent. Among some 150,000 clones, around 85% were seen once, and the ten largest hold 5.5% to 7%. Here the sequenced sample was peripheral blood, taken after recovery from COVID-19. The receptors here all came from an adult who had recovered from COVID-19.

The chain employs TRBV2 and TRBJ1-3, with D possibly matching TRBD1 (5 bases). Looked up from germline, CDR1 is SNHLY and CDR2 is FYNNEI. Trimming took 3 bases from V and 0 from J, leaving 6 bases between them. The CDR3 is 14 residues long. CDR3 protein: CASSDRASGNTIYF. CDR3 coding DNA: TGTGCCAGCAGTGACAGGGCCTCTGGAAACACCATATATTTT.

The J gene is TRBJ1-3, the V gene TRBV4-2; TRBD1 matches 8 bases. Trimming cost V 0 bases and J 2 bases; bases outside gene matches: 3. The CDR3 is 16 residues long. Looked up from germline, CDR1 is LGHNA and CDR2 is YNFKEQ. For the CDR3, the DNA is TGTGCCAGCAGCCAAGATACGGACAGGGCTGGAAACACCATATATTTT. It is translated as CASSQDTDRAGNTIYF.

This sequence joins TRBV2 and TRBJ2-1; TRBD2 aligns across 8 bases. CDR1 is SNHLY and CDR2 is FYNNEI in the germline V gene. V was clipped by 4 bases and J by 6 bases; unmatched bases: 5. CDR3 length equals 14 residues. The CDR3 sequence: CASSAGGRTNEQFF. CDR3 DNA sequence: TGTGCCAGCAGTGCAGGCGGGAGGACCAATGAGCAGTTCTTC.

This clone was seen just once. The chain is built from TRBV10-1 and TRBJ1-4; unclear D gene. This CDR3 has 10 amino acids. In germline, CDR1 is WNHNN, CDR2 SYGVQD (reference sequence). Trimming removed 6 bases from V and 13 bases from J, with 9 bases in between. The CDR3 sequence is CASRGRGLFF. CDR3 nucleotide sequence: TGCGCCAGCAGGGGTCGAGGACTGTTTTTT.

The V call is TRBV5-6, the J call TRBJ1-2; D unclear. Germline values: CDR1 SGHDT, CDR2 YYEEEE. Between the trimmed V and J ends, which lost 4 bases and 0 bases, there was a span of 4 bases. This CDR3 has 12 amino acids. The CDR3 nucleotides read TGTGCCAGCAGCGCTCCTAACTATGGCTACACCTTC. This encodes CASSAPNYGYTF.

In its sample, this clone was seen once. This chain joins TRBV2 and TRBJ2-7; D gene ambiguous. This CDR3 has 14 residues. With 10 bases removed from V and 2 bases from J, the gap between germline ends came to 18 bases. Germline V gives CDR1 SNHLY, CDR2 FYNNEI. The CDR3 nucleotides read TGTGCCATCCCAGATCCGCGGCCCCCCTACGAGCAGTACTTC. Protein: CAIPDPRPPYEQYF.

The V and J genes are TRBV6-2 or TRBV6-3 and TRBJ2-3; tentatively, D is TRBD2 (5 bases). CDR1 is MNHEY and CDR2 is SVGEGT in the germline V gene. Deletions cut 1 base from V and 4 bases from J, with 12 bases between. The CDR3 is made up of 15 amino acids. The CDR3 protein is CASSYFGEGADTQYF. In nucleotides, the CDR3 is TGTGCCAGCAGTTACTTCGGAGAGGGTGCAGATACGCAGTATTTT.

This chain connects TRBV7-8 to TRBJ2-3; D is possibly TRBD2 (5 bases). From germline, CDR1 is SGHVS and CDR2 FQNEAQ. The CDR3 is 12 amino acids. Trimming cost V 5 bases and J 6 bases, with 9 bases left between them. The CDR3 bases are TGTGCCAGCAGCCTACGGAGGGATACGCAGTATTTT. Amino acid sequence: CASSLRRDTQYF.

This chain connects TRBV2 to TRBJ1-2; 8 bases fit TRBD1. Trimming took 10 bases from V and 7 from J; bases not matched to a gene: 17. The germline V gene has CDR1 SNHLY and CDR2 FYNNEI. The CDR3 is 15 amino acids. CDR3 loop: CATFVKGPGGSGYTF. In nucleotides, the CDR3 is TGTGCCACCTTCGTAAAGGGGCCAGGGGGCTCTGGCTACACCTTC.

This chain uses TRBV7-2 with TRBJ1-5; possibly TRBD1 for D (6 bases). The CDR3 runs 16 residues. Germline-derived CDR1 and CDR2 are SGHTA and FQGNSA. V was clipped by 3 bases and J by 2 bases, with 14 bases between them. DNA for the CDR3: TGTGCCAGCAGCTTCACAGGGTTAAGAGGCAATCAGCCCCAGCATTTT. This translates into CASSFTGLRGNQPQHF.

This clone was seen a few times. The rearrangement links TRBV2 to TRBJ1-4; D unclear. The CDR3 runs to 15 residues. Germline V gives CDR1 SNHLY, CDR2 FYNNEI. V was pared by 3 bases and J by 9 bases, with 17 bases between. DNA of the CDR3: TGTGCCAGCAGTGATCGGGCCGGCGAGGGTAAAAAACTGTTTTTT. This translates into CASSDRAGEGKKLFF.

The V gene is TRBV9, the J gene TRBJ2-7; D not certain. Germline assignment: CDR1 SGDLS and CDR2 YYNGEE. The germline V and J ends were trimmed by 2 bases and 2 bases, with 11 bases remaining between them. The CDR3 contains 14 residues. The CDR3 sequence is CASSVNSATYEQYF. The CDR3 DNA reads TGTGCCAGCAGCGTCAACAGCGCCACCTACGAGCAGTACTTC.

This chain's CDR3 is CASSLAGGPGELFF. The CDR3 nucleotides are TGTGCCAGCAGCTTAGCGGGGGGGCCCGGGGAGCTGTTTTTT. V and J are TRBV7-6 and TRBJ2-2, with D possibly matching TRBD2 (7 bases). The germline gives CDR1 SGHVS, CDR2 FNYEAQ. The CDR3 extends over 14 amino acids. With 0 bases removed from V and 6 bases from J, the gap between germline ends came to 8 bases.

CDR3 DNA sequence: TGTGCCAGCAGTATCCCTGTACAGGATGAGCAGTTCTTC. Its translation is CASSIPVQDEQFF. The rearrangement joins TRBV2 to TRBJ2-1, with D possibly TRBD1 on 5 matching bases. The V end lost 5 bases, the J end lost 8 bases, and 13 bases lay between the germline ends. The CDR3 length is 13 residues. CDR1 is SNHLY, CDR2 FYNNEI, per germline. Full variable domain (missing parts from reference TRBV2 and TRBJ2-1): EPEVTQTPSHQVTQMGQEVILRCVPISNHLYFYWYRQILGQKVEFLVSFYNNEISEKSEIFDDQFSVERPDGSNFTLKIRSTKLEDSAMYFCASSIPVQDEQFFGPGTRLTVL.

This chain uses TRBV5-6 with TRBJ1-6, with D possibly matching TRBD1 (5 bases). The CDR3 sequence is 14 residues long. Germline V gives CDR1 SGHDT, CDR2 YYEEEE. Trimming took off 7 bases at V and 3 bases at J, with 11 bases between the two ends. The CDR3 reads CASGGVGYNSPLHF. The CDR3 DNA reads TGTGCCAGCGGGGGTGTAGGCTATAATTCACCCCTCCACTTT.

The gene calls are TRBV3-1 (or the pseudogene TRBV3-2) and TRBJ1-5; no reliable D call. The CDR3 loop spans 15 amino acids. The V gene's germline CDR1 is LGHDT and CDR2 YNNKEL (reference sequence). The V gene lost 0 bases and the J gene lost 4 bases, with 10 bases spanning the gap. The CDR3 is CASSQDPSPNQPQHF. As DNA, the CDR3 is TGTGCCAGCAGCCAAGATCCCAGTCCGAATCAGCCCCAGCATTTT.

This chain links TRBV3-1 (or the pseudogene TRBV3-2) with TRBJ1-4; tentative D call: TRBD1 (5 bases). CDR1 is LGHDT, CDR2 YNNKEL, per germline (reference sequence). The CDR3 totals 11 residues. V was shortened by 4 bases and J by 14 bases, with 11 bases between the two germline ends. CDR3 protein: CASSRGMGLFF. In nucleotides, the CDR3 is TGTGCCAGCAGCCGGGGGATGGGTCTGTTTTTT.

This chain connects TRBV28 to TRBJ1-2; tentatively, D is TRBD1 (5 bases). This CDR3 region has 12 residues. V gave up 2 bases and J gave up 8 bases, with 9 bases separating them. Germline CDR1 is MDHEN and CDR2 is SYDVKM. The CDR3 nucleotides are TGTGCCAGCAGTTTAGGGGGTCAGGGCTACACCTTC. It translates to CASSLGGQGYTF.

This clone was observed at least ten times. Other DNA variants within this sample encode the same CDR3. This rearrangement joins TRBV9 to TRBJ2-2; 8 nucleotides line up with TRBD1. Trimming at V came to 1 base and at J to 7 bases, leaving 18 bases not matched to a gene. Germline V gene data show CDR1 as SGDLS and CDR2 as YYNGEE. The CDR3 sequence is 19 residues long. The DNA of the CDR3 is TGTGCCAGCAGCGTATACGAGACGGCGACAGGGGAGATGGGCGGGGAGCTGTTTTTT. Protein: CASSVYETATGEMGGELFF. The full variable domain, rest sourced from reference TRBV9 and TRBJ2-2, is DSGVTQTPKHLITATGQRVTLRCSPRSGDLSVYWYQQSLDQGLQFLIQYYNGEERAKGNILERFSAQQFPDLHSELNLSSLELGDSALYFCASSVYETATGEMGGELFFGEGSRLTVL.

This clone has just one count. The genes are TRBV6-5 and TRBJ1-6; a weak D match, TRBD1 (5 bases). Germline assignment: CDR1 MNHEY and CDR2 SVGAGI. Trimming removed 10 bases from V and 5 bases from J, with 18 bases in between. This CDR3 comprises 15 residues. The CDR3 loop is CATLPGASNNSPLHF. The CDR3 DNA reads as TGTGCCACTCTTCCCGGGGCATCGAATAATTCACCCCTCCACTTT.

The chain carries TRBV5-6 and TRBJ1-4; 12 bases line up with TRBD1. Germline trimming cut 3 bases from V and 8 bases from J; bases unmatched to any gene: 11. The CDR3 has 17 residues. CDR1 is SGHDT and CDR2 is YYEEEE in the germline V gene. As DNA, the CDR3 is TGTGCCAGCAGCTCGACCGACGGGACAGGGGGCTACGAAAAACTGTTTTTT. Its translation: CASSSTDGTGGYEKLFF.